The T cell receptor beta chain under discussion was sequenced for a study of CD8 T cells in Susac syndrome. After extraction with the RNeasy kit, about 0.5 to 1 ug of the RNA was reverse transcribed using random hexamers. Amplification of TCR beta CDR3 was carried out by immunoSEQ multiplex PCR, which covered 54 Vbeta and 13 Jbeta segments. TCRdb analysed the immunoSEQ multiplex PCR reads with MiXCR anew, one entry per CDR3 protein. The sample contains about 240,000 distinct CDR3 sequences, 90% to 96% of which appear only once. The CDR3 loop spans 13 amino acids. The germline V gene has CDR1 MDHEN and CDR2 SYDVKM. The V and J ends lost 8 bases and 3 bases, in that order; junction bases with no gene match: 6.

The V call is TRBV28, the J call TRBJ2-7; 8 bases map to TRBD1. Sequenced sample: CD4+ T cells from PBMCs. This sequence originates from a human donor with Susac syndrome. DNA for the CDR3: TGTGCCAGCGGCCCAGGACAGGGCTACGAGCAGTACTTC. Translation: CASGPGQGYEQYF. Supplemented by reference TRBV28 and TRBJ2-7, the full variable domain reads DVKVTQSSRYLVKRTGEKVFLECVQDMDHENMFWYRQDPGLGLRLIYFSYDVKMKEKGDIPEGYSVSREKKERFSLILESASTNQTSMYLCASGPGQGYEQYFGPGTRLTVT.